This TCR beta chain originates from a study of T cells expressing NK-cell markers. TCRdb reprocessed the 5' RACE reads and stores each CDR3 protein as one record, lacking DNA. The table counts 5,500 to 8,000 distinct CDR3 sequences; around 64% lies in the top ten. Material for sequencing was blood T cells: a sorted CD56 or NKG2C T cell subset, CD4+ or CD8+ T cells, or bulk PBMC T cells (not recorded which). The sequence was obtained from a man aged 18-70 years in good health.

The CDR3 here is CASSLGDQMEKLFF. The chain recombines TRBV5-1 with TRBJ1-4. CDR1 is SGHRS, CDR2 YFSETQ, per germline. This CDR3 contains 14 residues. The variable domain in full, with the rest retrieved from reference TRBV5-1 and TRBJ1-4, is KAGVTQTPRYLIKTRGQQVTLSCSPISGHRSVSWYQQTPGQGLQFLFEYFSETQRNKGNFPGRFSGRQFSNSRSEMNVSTLELGDSALYLCASSLGDQMEKLFFGSGTQLSVL.